This T cell receptor beta chain was captured by sequencing in a study of blood T cell repertoires in COVID-19. For the study at large: Samples came from the United States, Italy and Spain, spanning acute and convalescent COVID-19. T cells, B-cell-depleted T cells, or PBMCs supplied cDNA or gDNA.

The CDR3 has 14 amino acids. Germline CDR1 reads SGHRS; CDR2 reads YFSETQ. V lost 3 bases to trimming and J lost 4 bases, with 13 bases between them. Original analysis: Reference gene primers were amplified, and this amplification served to estimate nucleated cell counts. Clones were read by immunoSEQ multiplex PCR, and TCRdb kept only the in-frame ones, dropping some. That table gives V, J and clone size, and the DNA gave D and trimming. The sample holds about 490,000 clones; approximately 83% are singletons and the top ten take about 3%. Sequenced input: peripheral blood. The clonotype was recovered from a human donor in a cohort sampled during active COVID-19. The chain combines TRBV5-1 with TRBJ1-1; no reliable D call. Here the CDR3 reads CASSSDSGGTEAFF. CDR3 DNA: TGCGCCAGCAGCTCCGACTCCGGAGGCACTGAAGCTTTCTTT. The whole variable domain, remainder taken from reference TRBV5-1 and TRBJ1-1, is KAGVTQTPRYLIKTRGQQVTLSCSPISGHRSVSWYQQTPGQGLQFLFEYFSETQRNKGNFPGRFSGRQFSNSRSEMNVSTLELGDSALYLCASSSDSGGTEAFFGQGTRLTVV.